A selection of T cell receptor beta chains follows, all from one sample in a study of blood T cell repertoires in COVID-19. This table comes from immunoSEQ multiplex PCR, and its TCRdb copy is limited to in-frame clones, with some not included. The sample shows about 150,000 clones, approximately 85% of them seen only once. Sequencing was carried out using peripheral blood. The receptors originated from a human donor with acute or convalescent COVID-19. The donor label of this sample is uncertain. Each CDR3 is given with its conserved first and last residue. Each record gives: V gene, D gene, J gene, clone size, CDR3 protein, CDR3 DNA. The D gene is left open where the match is weak. Expanded clones are given a class, and other clones once, few, many or no size at all.

TRBV5-4	-	TRBJ2-1	-	CASSRSEVVGEQFF	TGTGCCAGCAGCCGATCAGAGGTAGTTGGGGAGCAGTTCTTC
TRBV3-1/TRBV3-2	-	TRBJ2-5	-	CASSQNRDGETQYF	TGTGCCAGCAGCCAAAACAGGGACGGAGAGACCCAGTACTTC
TRBV30	-	TRBJ1-5	once	CAWTPGGSNQPQHF	TGTGCCTGGACCCCGGGGGGTAGCAATCAGCCCCAGCATTTT
TRBV19	-	TRBJ1-5	-	CASSPTSNQPQHF	TGTGCCAGTAGTCCGACAAGCAATCAGCCCCAGCATTTT
TRBV27	TRBD1	TRBJ1-6	-	CASSKNDRGNSPLHF	TGTGCCAGCAGTAAAAACGACAGGGGAAATTCACCCCTCCACTTT
TRBV27	TRBD1	TRBJ1-3	-	CASSLDRGSGNTIYF	TGTGCCAGCAGTTTAGACAGGGGGTCTGGAAACACCATATATTTT
TRBV19	TRBD2	TRBJ2-1	-	CASSMPSGRGNEQFF	TGTGCCAGTAGTATGCCCAGCGGGAGGGGGAATGAGCAGTTCTTC
TRBV5-1	-	TRBJ2-1	-	CASSLAGRDNEQFF	TGCGCCAGCAGCTTGGCCGGCAGGGACAATGAGCAGTTCTTC
TRBV6-1	-	TRBJ1-2	-	CASSEQGVFDGYTF	TGTGCCAGCAGTGAACAGGGTGTATTCGATGGCTACACCTTC
TRBV18	TRBD1	TRBJ1-6	-	CASSAGTENSPLHF	TGTGCCAGCTCAGCCGGGACAGAAAATTCACCCCTCCACTTT
TRBV5-4	-	TRBJ2-1	-	CASTYWEARHEQFF	TGTGCCAGCACCTACTGGGAGGCCCGACATGAGCAGTTCTTC
TRBV6-2/TRBV6-3	-	TRBJ1-6	once	CASSYSRQGQSPLHF	TGTGCCAGCAGTTACTCGCGGCAGGGCCAATCACCCCTCCACTTT
TRBV19	-	TRBJ2-1	-	CASSIKAGAYNEQFF	TGTGCCAGTAGTATAAAAGCCGGGGCCTACAATGAGCAGTTCTTC
TRBV3-1/TRBV3-2	-	TRBJ2-2	-	CASWRAVGELFF	TGTGCCAGCTGGAGGGCGGTCGGGGAGCTGTTTTTT
TRBV6-5	TRBD1	TRBJ1-6	-	CASAQGTYNSPLHF	TGTGCCAGTGCACAGGGGACCTATAATTCACCCCTCCACTTT
TRBV7-2	TRBD2	TRBJ2-3	once	CASSPVGLAGEGSTDTQYF	TGTGCCAGCAGCCCCGTAGGACTAGCGGGAGAGGGGAGCACAGATACGCAGTATTTT
TRBV10-3	TRBD1	TRBJ1-2	-	CAISDRDRGNYGYTF	TGTGCCATCAGTGACAGGGACAGGGGAAACTATGGCTACACCTTC
TRBV7-2	-	TRBJ2-1	-	CASSYERAGGSYNEQFF	TGTGCCAGCAGCTACGAGCGGGCAGGTGGGTCCTACAATGAGCAGTTCTTC
TRBV14	-	TRBJ2-3	-	CASTYGDTDTQYF	TGTGCCAGCACCTACGGGGACACAGATACGCAGTATTTT
TRBV5-1	TRBD1	TRBJ1-1	-	CASSPQGGGTEAFF	TGCGCCAGCAGCCCCCAGGGGGGTGGAACTGAAGCTTTCTTT
TRBV29-1	TRBD1	TRBJ1-2	-	CSVEEGDRGYGYTF	TGCAGCGTTGAAGAGGGAGACAGGGGCTATGGCTACACCTTC
TRBV9	TRBD1	TRBJ1-5	-	CASSADPYRGQPQHF	TGTGCCAGCAGCGCAGATCCCTACAGGGGCCAGCCCCAGCATTTT
TRBV5-6	TRBD1	TRBJ2-1	-	CASSNGQAGAEQFF	TGTGCCAGCAGTAACGGACAGGCGGGTGCGGAGCAGTTCTTC
TRBV28	TRBD1	TRBJ1-2	-	CATGQGGYGYTF	TGTGCCACCGGACAGGGTGGCTATGGCTACACCTTC
TRBV4-3	-	TRBJ1-1	-	CASSQDLAGRKAFF	TGCGCCAGCAGCCAAGATCTGGCAGGGCGGAAAGCTTTCTTT
TRBV13	TRBD2	TRBJ2-3	-	CASSLGGSGSLTDTQYF	TGTGCCAGCAGCCTAGGGGGTAGCGGGAGTCTCACAGATACGCAGTATTTT
TRBV9	TRBD1	TRBJ1-2	-	CASSAGQGAGYGYTF	TGTGCCAGCAGCGCAGGACAGGGGGCTGGCTATGGCTACACCTTC
TRBV9	-	TRBJ1-1	-	CASSPRGRGPNTEAFF	TGTGCCAGCAGCCCCCGAGGGAGGGGCCCTAACACTGAAGCTTTCTTT
TRBV13	TRBD2	TRBJ2-1	-	CASSVGSGSVDNEQFF	TGTGCCAGCAGCGTAGGGAGCGGGAGCGTCGACAATGAGCAGTTCTTC
TRBV30	-	TRBJ2-5	-	CAWSFWGETQYF	TGTGCCTGGAGTTTCTGGGGCGAGACCCAGTACTTC
TRBV14	-	TRBJ1-2	-	CASSQGVGYGYTF	TGTGCCAGCAGCCAGGGCGTCGGCTATGGCTACACCTTC
TRBV3-1/TRBV3-2	TRBD2	TRBJ2-1	-	CASTAGTNYNEQFF	TGTGCCAGCACCGCCGGGACTAACTACAATGAGCAGTTCTTC
TRBV5-4	TRBD2	TRBJ2-5	few	CASSPGLAGLGETQYF	TGTGCCAGCAGCCCCGGACTAGCGGGATTGGGGGAGACCCAGTACTTC
TRBV6-5	TRBD1	TRBJ2-3	-	CASSYSTGADTQYF	TGTGCCAGCAGTTACTCGACAGGGGCAGATACGCAGTATTTT